This paragraph covers one T cell receptor beta chain sequence. What it recognizes is unknown. The sample comes from a study of a mutant IDH1 vaccine in newly diagnosed glioma. On the study more broadly: Patients had received radiotherapy, temozolomide, or both previously, most receiving both. Study-wide points: Vaccine-induced responses were seen in approximately 93% of patients, spanning several MHC alleles. Pseudoprogression appeared independent of alterations in top peripheral clonotypes.

Sample time point: week 5, during vaccination. Every single dose of the vaccine, 300 ug of mutant IDH1 20-mer peptide, came with topical imiquimod. TCRdb's copy holds only in-frame clones and misses some; the assay was immunoSEQ multiplex PCR. The sample contains approximately 60,000 clones, approximately 90% of which appear only once. The clonotype originates from a woman aged 40 to 50 with glioma. This specimen consisted of PBMCs, obtained from a glioma patient whose treatment included an IDH1 peptide vaccine.

The CDR3 region is CATKRGPGTEAFF. The CDR3 nucleotides are TGTGCCACGAAGCGGGGGCCAGGCACTGAAGCTTTCTTT. The J gene is TRBJ1-1, the V gene TRBV19; D is perhaps TRBD1 (6 bases). Germline V gives CDR1 LNHDA, CDR2 SQIVND (reference sequence). CDR3 length: 13 amino acids. The V end lost 10 bases, the J end lost 4 bases, and 16 bases lay between the germline ends.